This T cell receptor beta chain emerged from a study of cytomegalovirus exposure and HLA in healthy donors. PCR primers comprised 60 Vbeta and 13 Jbeta primers. TCRdb's copy holds only in-frame clones and misses some; the assay was immunoSEQ multiplex PCR. Of about 190,000 clones listed, roughly 80% are singletons. Trimming shortened V by 0 bases and J by 0 bases, and 15 bases separated the two germline ends. The CDR3 is made up of 18 amino acids. Germline CDR1 MNHEY, CDR2 SMNVEV (reference sequence). At sampling all donors were nominally healthy, likely with unrecorded immune exposures. Sequenced material: PBMCs. V is TRBV27 and J is TRBJ1-5; possible D gene TRBD1, 5 bases. The receptor's source is a young woman in good health and CMV-seropositive. In nucleotides, the CDR3 is TGTGCCAGCAGTTTATCGGTAACACAGGAGTATAGCAATCAGCCCCAGCATTTT. Its translation is CASSLSVTQEYSNQPQHF.